Presented here are 16 T cell receptor beta chains from one specimen sequenced in a study of T cells after posttransplantation cyclophosphamide. Clones were read by immunoSEQ multiplex PCR, and TCRdb kept only the in-frame ones, dropping some. This table has about 16,000 clones, 92% appearing once. Treatment was busulfan-fludarabine conditioning, a marrow graft, and cyclophosphamide on days +3 and +4. Here the sequenced sample was CD4+ T cells sorted from blood, taken after allogeneic stem cell transplant with posttransplant cyclophosphamide. These receptors came from a male patient between 60 and 69 years old who received an allogeneic stem cell transplant from a related donor and was CMV-positive. Part of the T cell pool may stem from the graft donor.

CDR3 loop: CASSDITLAGTTYEQYF. CDR3 in DNA: TGTGCCAGCAGTGATATTACACTAGCGGGCACTACCTACGAGCAGTACTTC. The chain is built from TRBV25-1 and TRBJ2-7; 9 bases agree with TRBD2. The CDR3 loop spans 17 amino acids. V lost 3 bases and J lost 2; bases outside the gene matches: 11. Germline CDR1 and CDR2: MGHDK and SYGVNS.

Details on this clone: Relative to the germline gene, one junction end is altered; a read error may explain this. The V and J genes are TRBV6-5 and TRBJ2-3; TRBD2 matches at 8 bases. This CDR3 is 14 amino acids long. CDR1 is MNHEY, CDR2 SVGAGI, per germline. Here the CDR3 reads CAGSDVGGGDTQYF. The DNA of the CDR3 is TGTGCCGGCAGTGACGTCGGGGGGGGAGATACGCAGTATTTT.

The chain is built from TRBV20-1 and TRBJ2-7; D gene ambiguous. The CDR3 contains 11 residues. The V gene's germline CDR1 is DFQATT and CDR2 SNEGSKA (reference sequence). The ends were cut back, 4 bases at V and 3 bases at J, with 7 bases in the middle. The CDR3 sequence is CSATDRYEQYF. CDR3 nucleotides: TGCAGTGCTACAGACCGCTACGAGCAGTACTTC.

V gene TRBV6-5 combines with J gene TRBJ1-2, with 11 bases aligning to TRBD1. CDR3 size: 16 residues. Germline V gene lookup returns CDR1 MNHEY and CDR2 SVGAGI. J lost 4 bases, V lost 3 bases, and 7 bases had no gene match. The CDR3 coding sequence is TGTGCCAGCAGTTATGTGAGGACAGGGGGCGGCTATGGCTACACCTTC. Translated, it gives CASSYVRTGGGYGYTF.

This clone was counted only a few times. The chain couples TRBV6-5 to TRBJ1-1; tentative D call: TRBD1 (6 bases). This CDR3 region has 14 residues. V was shortened by 7 bases and J by 0 bases, with 12 bases between the two germline ends. Germline CDR1 is MNHEY and CDR2 is SVGAGI. In DNA, the CDR3 is TGTGCCAGCACAAAACAGGGCATGAACACTGAAGCTTTCTTT. Protein: CASTKQGMNTEAFF.

J is TRBJ1-1 and V is TRBV9, with 7 bases that match TRBD1. CDR1 and CDR2 from the germline V gene are SGDLS and YYNGEE. This CDR3 region has 15 residues. Trimming cost V 4 bases and J 0 bases; bases outside gene matches: 6. CDR3 residues: CASSKSDRLNTEAFF. CDR3 bases: TGTGCCAGCAGCAAGTCGGACAGGTTGAACACTGAAGCTTTCTTT.

The V call is TRBV10-3, the J call TRBJ2-7, with a weak D call TRBD1 (7 bases). The V gene lost 4 bases and the J gene lost 9 bases, with 19 bases spanning the gap. The germline V gene encodes CDR1 ENHRY and CDR2 SYGVKD. CDR3 length: 14 amino acids. CDR3 in DNA: TGTGCCATCAGTGCCCCTCGTCAGGGGGGATTGCAGTACTTC. This codes for CAISAPRQGGLQYF.

The rearrangement uses TRBV19 and TRBJ1-3, with TRBD1 matching 8 bases. This CDR3 region has 14 residues. Germline loops: CDR1 LNHDA, CDR2 SQIVND (reference sequence). The V and J ends lost 8 bases and 8 bases, in that order; junction bases with no gene match: 11. The CDR3 is CASVSRGRVDTIYF. The CDR3 nucleotides read TGTGCCAGTGTTTCCAGGGGGCGCGTAGACACCATATATTTT.

The gene calls are TRBV19 and TRBJ2-1; D might be TRBD1 (6 bases). The CDR3 covers 13 residues. V was clipped by 7 bases and J by 4 bases, with 11 bases between them. Germline assignment: CDR1 LNHDA and CDR2 SQIVND (reference sequence). This CDR3 reads CASKVGTYNEQFF. For the CDR3, the DNA is TGTGCCAGTAAGGTTGGGACATACAATGAGCAGTTCTTC.

Worth noting for this clone: An end of the junction differs from the germline gene, which may be a read error. This chain connects TRBV28 to TRBJ1-6; D is unclear. Germline CDR1 is MDHEN and CDR2 is SYDVKM. The CDR3 runs 14 residues. CDR3 nucleotides: TGTGCCAGCGGTTTGACAAACTATAATTCACCCCTCCACTTT. Encoded protein: CASGLTNYNSPLHF.

This chain's CDR3 is CASSSSLTYTDTQYF. In nucleotides, the CDR3 is TGTGCCAGCAGCTCGAGTCTTACCTACACAGATACGCAGTATTTT. V usage is TRBV7-9 and J usage is TRBJ2-3; D unclear. Germline values: CDR1 SEHNR, CDR2 FQNEAQ (reference sequence). Trimming cost V 4 bases and J 2 bases, with 13 bases left between them. CDR3 length equals 15 residues.

The chain combines TRBV4-2 with TRBJ1-2, with 10 bases that match TRBD1. Trimming cost V 6 bases and J 6 bases; bases outside gene matches: 10. Germline values: CDR1 LGHNA, CDR2 YNFKEQ. This CDR3 has 15 residues. The CDR3 nucleotides read TGTGCCAGCAGACGGGCCGGGACAGGGGCACATGGCTACACCTTC. It specifies CASRRAGTGAHGYTF.

The chain joins TRBV5-1 to TRBJ2-5; D is possibly TRBD2 (5 bases). Per germline, CDR1 SGHRS and CDR2 YFSETQ. Between the trimmed V and J ends, which lost 7 bases and 4 bases, there was a span of 20 bases. CDR3 length: 15 amino acids. The CDR3 is CASGDGGGWGETQYF. The CDR3 nucleotides are TGCGCCAGCGGCGACGGTGGAGGCTGGGGAGAGACCCAGTACTTC.

V and J are TRBV27 and TRBJ1-4; TRBD1 matches at 12 bases. Trimming took 6 bases from V and 8 from J; bases not matched to a gene: 10. The germline gives CDR1 MNHEY, CDR2 SMNVEV (reference sequence). The CDR3 extends over 16 amino acids. The CDR3 nucleotides are TGTGCCAGCAGGACCGGGACAGGGGGCGCGGGGGAAAAACTGTTTTTT. It translates to CASRTGTGGAGEKLFF.

The chain couples TRBV5-1 to TRBJ2-1, with 9 bases lining up with TRBD2. The CDR3 consists of 15 residues. Losses at the gene ends were 6 bases for V and 0 bases for J; bases not matched to a gene: 4. Looked up from germline, CDR1 is SGHRS and CDR2 is YFSETQ. CDR3: CASTGLANSYNEQFF. Here the CDR3 DNA reads TGCGCCAGCACGGGACTAGCTAACTCCTACAATGAGCAGTTCTTC. The full variable domain, completed using reference TRBV5-1 and TRBJ2-1, is KAGVTQTPRYLIKTRGQQVTLSCSPISGHRSVSWYQQTPGQGLQFLFEYFSETQRNKGNFPGRFSGRQFSNSRSEMNVSTLELGDSALYLCASTGLANSYNEQFFGPGTRLTVL.

This sequence joins TRBV11-1 and TRBJ2-7; 8 bases are a match to TRBD1. Per germline, CDR1 SGHAT and CDR2 FQDESV (reference sequence). The CDR3 runs to 16 residues. V was pared by 6 bases and J by 0 bases, with 10 bases of the junction left unmatched. The CDR3 bases are TGTGCCAGCAGTAGCCCGGGGACAGGACACTCCTACGAGCAGTACTTC. It yields the protein CASSSPGTGHSYEQYF.